These T cell receptor beta chains were read from a single sample in a study of control samples from healthy donors and cancer patients. Sequenced by immunoSEQ multiplex PCR; TCRdb stores in-frame clones only, minus some. The table has 120,000 or so clones, more than 80% seen once. The specimen sequenced was blood. These receptor sequences come from a man younger than 35 in good health. Both conserved end residues are part of each CDR3. The D gene is left open where the match is weak. Clone size is given for some rows only: seen once, a few or many times, or a class if the clone is expanded.

v_call,j_call,clone_size,d_call,cdr3_nt,cdr3_aa
TRBV5-6,TRBJ2-3,-,-,TGTGCCAGCAGCTTGGTAACAGACACAGCTAGCACAGATACGCAGTATTTT,CASSLVTDTASTDTQYF
TRBV5-6,TRBJ1-6,-,TRBD1,TGTGCCAGCAGCTTGGCAGGGGGCGGAGGTATCACCCTCCACTTT,CASSLAGGGGITLHF
TRBV4-1,TRBJ1-6,-,TRBD1,TGCGCCAGCAGCCAGGACAGGGTCGGTAATTCACCCCTCCACTTT,CASSQDRVGNSPLHF
TRBV9,TRBJ1-1,-,TRBD1,TGTGCCAGCAGCGTAGGTGAGTTGGGGACAGGGCCTGAAGCTTTCTTT,CASSVGELGTGPEAFF
TRBV30,TRBJ1-5,-,TRBD1,TGTGCCTGGGGGACAGGGGCTCGCAATCAGCCCCAGCATTTT,CAWGTGARNQPQHF
TRBV9,TRBJ2-3,-,TRBD2,TGTGCCAGCAGCGTAGAAAGTAGCGGGGGCATTGGTGGTACGCAGTATTTT,CASSVESSGGIGGTQYF
TRBV2,TRBJ2-1,-,TRBD2,TGTGCCAGCAGTGGCGGGCGGGAGGTCCCCAATGAGCAGTTCTTC,CASSGGREVPNEQFF
TRBV19,TRBJ2-2,once,TRBD2,TGTGCCAGTAGTCCCATAGCGGGCACCGGGGAGCTGTTTTTT,CASSPIAGTGELFF
TRBV4-1,TRBJ2-6,-,TRBD1,TGCGCCAGCAGCCAGGGGACAGGGGGCTCTGGGGCCAACGTCCTGACTTTC,CASSQGTGGSGANVLTF
TRBV19,TRBJ2-7,-,-,TGTGCCAGTAGTATAGTGGGGGCCTCCTACGAGCAGTACTTC,CASSIVGASYEQYF
TRBV6-5,TRBJ1-1,-,TRBD1,TGTGCCAGTACCGGGACAGGGGGCTTAGAAGCTTTCTTT,CASTGTGGLEAFF
TRBV29-1,TRBJ2-3,-,-,TGCAGCGTTGCGGGGCTAGGCGGGGATACGCAGTATTTT,CSVAGLGGDTQYF
TRBV11-2,TRBJ1-1,-,-,TGTGCCAGCAGCTTATCTAGCAGTAACACTGAAGCTTTCTTT,CASSLSSSNTEAFF
TRBV30,TRBJ1-4,few,TRBD1,TGTGCCTGGAACAGGGGCAAGGAAAAACTGTTTTTT,CAWNRGKEKLFF
TRBV10-1,TRBJ2-5,-,TRBD1,TGCGCCAGCAGTGAGGGGACAGGGCAAGAGACCCAGTACTTC,CASSEGTGQETQYF
TRBV5-1,TRBJ1-4,once,-,TGCGCCAGCAGCTTGGCGGGGAGTTCCCTTGCAACTAATGAAAAACTGTTTTTT,CASSLAGSSLATNEKLFF
TRBV3-1/TRBV3-2,TRBJ2-1,-,TRBD1,TGTGCCAGCACCCAGGGGGCCTACAATGAGCAGTTCTTC,CASTQGAYNEQFF
TRBV6-5,TRBJ1-1,-,-,TGTGCCAGCAGTTACTCCGGAGAGCGGGCTGAAGCTTTCTTT,CASSYSGERAEAFF
TRBV2,TRBJ1-2,once,-,TGTGCCAGCAGTCTACAGGGAGCTAACTATGGCTACACCTTC,CASSLQGANYGYTF
TRBV10-1,TRBJ2-2,-,TRBD1,TGCGCCAGCAGTCCCGACAGGGGGCTTGGCGGGGAGCTGTTTTTT,CASSPDRGLGGELFF
TRBV3-1/TRBV3-2,TRBJ2-3,-,-,TGTGCCAGCAGCGTTACGCAAGCGGGCCCTAGCACAGATACGCAGTATTTT,CASSVTQAGPSTDTQYF
TRBV19,TRBJ1-4,-,-,TGTGCCAGTATTAACAGGGCTGGGGATGAAAAACTGTTTTTT,CASINRAGDEKLFF
TRBV7-2,TRBJ2-2,-,TRBD2,TGTGCCAGCAGCCCCCAGGGACTCCCGGGAGGCACCGGGGAGCTGTTTTTT,CASSPQGLPGGTGELFF
TRBV11-2,TRBJ2-7,-,-,TGTGCCAGCAGCCTGGACAGACTCTACGAGCAGTACTTC,CASSLDRLYEQYF
TRBV9,TRBJ1-4,-,TRBD1,TGTGCCAGCAGCGTGGGACAGGGGGTGGGTGAAAAACTGTTTTTT,CASSVGQGVGEKLFF
TRBV7-9,TRBJ2-1,-,-,TGTGCCAGCAGCCCCGGGCAATACAATGAGCAGTTCTTC,CASSPGQYNEQFF
TRBV7-9,TRBJ1-2,-,-,TGTGCCAGCAGCTTAGGGTGGGCCGGGGGCGGTGGCTACACCTTC,CASSLGWAGGGGYTF
TRBV2,TRBJ2-1,-,-,TGTGCCAGCACCTCCAGCGGCCACAATGAGCAGTTCTTC,CASTSSGHNEQFF
TRBV19,TRBJ2-1,-,TRBD1,TGTGCCAGTAGTATAGAGACCCCCGGGACAGGGTACAATGAGCAGTTCTTC,CASSIETPGTGYNEQFF
TRBV7-8,TRBJ2-1,-,TRBD2,TGTGCCAGCAGCTCCCGGACTAGGGCCCAGATCCCTAGTCCCTCCTACAATGAGCAGTTCTTC,CASSSRTRAQIPSPSYNEQFF
TRBV28,TRBJ2-1,-,TRBD2,TGTGCCAGCAGTTTTAGCGGGGGAGTGAATGAGCAGTTCTTC,CASSFSGGVNEQFF
TRBV18,TRBJ2-2,once,-,TGTGCCAGCTCACCACGAGAAACCGGGGAGCTGTTTTTT,CASSPRETGELFF
TRBV28,TRBJ2-7,-,-,TGTGCCAGCACGTGGGACAACCGCGAGCAGTACTTC,CASTWDNREQYF
TRBV7-2,TRBJ1-4,-,-,TGTGCCAGCAGCTTAATCGGTACCGGCGAAAAACTGTTTTTT,CASSLIGTGEKLFF
TRBV6-2/TRBV6-3,TRBJ2-5,-,-,TGTGCCAGCAGTTATGGTGGGCGGGGGACCCAGTACTTC,CASSYGGRGTQYF
TRBV6-2/TRBV6-3,TRBJ2-1,-,TRBD2,TGTGCCAGCAGTTACCCCAGGGAGGGCCTCGATGAGCAGTTCTTC,CASSYPREGLDEQFF
TRBV4-1,TRBJ1-4,once,-,TGCGCCAGCAGCCAACCCTATGAAAAACTGTTTTTT,CASSQPYEKLFF
TRBV28,TRBJ2-1,-,-,TGTGCCAGCAGCTCCCGTACTGTTCTGGATACAATGAACAAGCAGTTCTTC,CASSSRTVLDTMNKQFF
TRBV6-5,TRBJ1-1,-,-,TGTGCCAGCTACGGTAACACTGAAGCTTTCTTT,CASYGNTEAFF
TRBV5-1,TRBJ1-2,-,TRBD1,TGCGCCAGCAGAGAGACAGGGGGCCTTGGAGGCTACACCTTC,CASRETGGLGGYTF
TRBV7-9,TRBJ1-2,-,-,TGTGCCAGCAGCGCTACCCAGGGGCGAGGCTATGGCTACACCTTC,CASSATQGRGYGYTF
TRBV5-1,TRBJ2-3,-,TRBD1,TGCGCCAGCAGCACCGACAGGGGAGATACGCAGTATTTT,CASSTDRGDTQYF
TRBV18,TRBJ2-7,once,TRBD1,TGTGCCAGCTCACCACCGGTACAGGGGGGTTCCTACGAGCAGTACTTC,CASSPPVQGGSYEQYF
TRBV6-1,TRBJ1-6,-,-,TGTGCCAGCAGTGACAGGGGACCCTATTCACCCCTCCACTTT,CASSDRGPYSPLHF
TRBV30,TRBJ2-7,-,-,TGTGCCTGGAGTGTTGGCCAGGGGAGGTACGAGCAGTACTTC,CAWSVGQGRYEQYF